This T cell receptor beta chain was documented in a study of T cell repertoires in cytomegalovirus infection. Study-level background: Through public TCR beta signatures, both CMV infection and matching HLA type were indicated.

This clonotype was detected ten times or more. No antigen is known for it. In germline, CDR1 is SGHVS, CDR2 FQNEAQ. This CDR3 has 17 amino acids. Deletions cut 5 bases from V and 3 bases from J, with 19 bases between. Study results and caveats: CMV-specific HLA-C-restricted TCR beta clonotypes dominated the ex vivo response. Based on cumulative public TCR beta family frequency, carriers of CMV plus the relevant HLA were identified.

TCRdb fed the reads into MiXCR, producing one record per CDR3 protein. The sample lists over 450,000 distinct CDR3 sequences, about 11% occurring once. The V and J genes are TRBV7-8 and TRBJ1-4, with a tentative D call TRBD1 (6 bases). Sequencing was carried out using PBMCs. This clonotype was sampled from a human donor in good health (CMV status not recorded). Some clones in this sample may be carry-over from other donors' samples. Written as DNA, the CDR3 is TGTGCCAGCAGCAAAAGATGGGGGGGCAAGGCTAATGAAAAACTGTTTTTT. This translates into CASSKRWGGKANEKLFF. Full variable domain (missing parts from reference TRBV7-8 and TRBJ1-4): GAGVSQSPRYKVAKRGQDVALRCDPISGHVSLFWYQQALGQGPEFLTYFQNEAQLDKSGLPSDRFFAERPEGSVSTLKIQRTQQEDSAVYLCASSKRWGGKANEKLFFGSGTQLSVL.